The rows below give T cell receptor beta chains drawn from one sample of a study of PD-L1 blockade in urothelial cancer. Repertoires were generated with immunoSEQ multiplex PCR, while TCRdb's copy carries only in-frame clones and drops some. In the table there are tens of thousands of clones, roughly 87% of which are singletons. This material consisted of PBMCs, taken around atezolizumab (anti-PD-L1) treatment. The receptor set was obtained from a man in his 70s with urothelial cancer. Both conserved end residues are part of each CDR3. A D gene is named only where the DNA matches it firmly. Size tells how often a clone was seen (once, few, many) or the class of an expanded clone, and some rows leave it out.

d_gene: .; j_gene: TRBJ1-4; abundance: .; v_gene: TRBV30; CDR3nt: TGTGCCTGGAGTCCTGGACAGCCTGAAAAACTGTTTTTT; CDR3aa: CAWSPGQPEKLFF
d_gene: .; j_gene: TRBJ1-1; abundance: .; v_gene: TRBV5-1; CDR3nt: TGCGCCAGCAGCTGGCTACAGGGGAACACTGAAGCTTTCTTT; CDR3aa: CASSWLQGNTEAFF
d_gene: TRBD1; j_gene: TRBJ2-5; abundance: .; v_gene: TRBV2; CDR3nt: TGTGCCAGCAGTTTCCCACAGGGGTCTGGGGAGACCCAGTACTTC; CDR3aa: CASSFPQGSGETQYF
d_gene: TRBD1; j_gene: TRBJ1-1; abundance: .; v_gene: TRBV9; CDR3nt: TGTGCCAGCAGCGCCCGACAGGGGGTGACTTTCTTT; CDR3aa: CASSARQGVTFF
d_gene: TRBD1; j_gene: TRBJ1-2; abundance: .; v_gene: TRBV28; CDR3nt: TGTGCCAGCAGTTTATCACGACAGGGGGCGCGGGGGTATGGCTACACCTTC; CDR3aa: CASSLSRQGARGYGYTF
d_gene: .; j_gene: TRBJ1-3; abundance: .; v_gene: TRBV19; CDR3nt: TGTGCCAGTAGTATGTACTCTGGAAACACCATATATTTT; CDR3aa: CASSMYSGNTIYF
d_gene: TRBD2; j_gene: TRBJ2-3; abundance: .; v_gene: TRBV7-3; CDR3nt: TGTGCCAGCAGCGCAACGGGTCTAGCGGGAGGATTGGACACAGATACGCAGTATTTT; CDR3aa: CASSATGLAGGLDTDTQYF
d_gene: .; j_gene: TRBJ2-1; abundance: .; v_gene: TRBV2; CDR3nt: TGTGCCAGCAGTGAGGGGCGCGATGAGCAGTTCTTC; CDR3aa: CASSEGRDEQFF
d_gene: .; j_gene: TRBJ2-1; abundance: .; v_gene: TRBV19; CDR3nt: TGTGCCAGTAGTAGAGACCCGTACAGCTCCTACAATGAGCAGTTCTTC; CDR3aa: CASSRDPYSSYNEQFF
d_gene: .; j_gene: TRBJ1-2; abundance: .; v_gene: TRBV5-4; CDR3nt: TGTGCCAGCAGCTTGGGGGGGGGTGCCCTCTATGGCTACACCTTC; CDR3aa: CASSLGGGALYGYTF
d_gene: TRBD1; j_gene: TRBJ2-7; abundance: .; v_gene: TRBV5-1; CDR3nt: TGCGCCAGCAGCTTGAGGGGACAGTCCTACGAGCAGTACTTC; CDR3aa: CASSLRGQSYEQYF
d_gene: TRBD1; j_gene: TRBJ2-7; abundance: .; v_gene: TRBV2; CDR3nt: TGTGCCACCGCAGCAGGGACAGGGATCTACGAGCAGTACTTC; CDR3aa: CATAAGTGIYEQYF
d_gene: .; j_gene: TRBJ1-5; abundance: .; v_gene: TRBV19; CDR3nt: TGTGCCAGTAGATTGACAGCCCTCAATCAGCCCCAGCATTTT; CDR3aa: CASRLTALNQPQHF
d_gene: TRBD2; j_gene: TRBJ2-2; abundance: .; v_gene: TRBV11-1; CDR3nt: TGTGCCAGCAGCTTTGCTAGCGGGACCGGGGAGCTGTTTTTT; CDR3aa: CASSFASGTGELFF
d_gene: TRBD2; j_gene: TRBJ2-2; abundance: .; v_gene: TRBV7-8; CDR3nt: TGTGCCAGCAGCCATTTAGCGGGGGAAACGAACACCGGGGAGCTGTTTTTT; CDR3aa: CASSHLAGETNTGELFF
d_gene: .; j_gene: TRBJ2-5; abundance: .; v_gene: TRBV2; CDR3nt: TGTGCCAGCACAGGGCGTAGGTGGGAGACCCAGTACTTC; CDR3aa: CASTGRRWETQYF
d_gene: .; j_gene: TRBJ1-2; abundance: .; v_gene: TRBV5-1; CDR3nt: TGCGCCAGCAGCTTGGACAGGGCCCTATATGGCTACACCTTC; CDR3aa: CASSLDRALYGYTF
d_gene: .; j_gene: TRBJ2-2; abundance: .; v_gene: TRBV19; CDR3nt: TGTGCCAGTACCCCCGGGACTTCAAACACCGGGGAGCTGTTTTTT; CDR3aa: CASTPGTSNTGELFF
d_gene: .; j_gene: TRBJ2-5; abundance: .; v_gene: TRBV6-1; CDR3nt: TGTGCCAGCAGTGGGACATTCCAAGAGACCCAGTACTTC; CDR3aa: CASSGTFQETQYF
d_gene: TRBD1; j_gene: TRBJ2-5; abundance: once; v_gene: TRBV4-2; CDR3nt: TGTGCCAGCAGCTTGGTAGGGGGCCTCGATCAAGAGACCCAGTACTTC; CDR3aa: CASSLVGGLDQETQYF
d_gene: .; j_gene: TRBJ2-5; abundance: .; v_gene: TRBV9; CDR3nt: TGTGCCAGCAGCGTAGGGCTAGCGTCGGAGACCCAGTACTTC; CDR3aa: CASSVGLASETQYF
d_gene: TRBD2; j_gene: TRBJ2-1; abundance: .; v_gene: TRBV6-5; CDR3nt: TGTGCCAGCAGTTACTCCTGGACTAGCGGATCGACGGAACGGTTCTTC; CDR3aa: CASSYSWTSGSTERFF
d_gene: TRBD2; j_gene: TRBJ2-1; abundance: few; v_gene: TRBV6-5; CDR3nt: TGTGCCAGCAGCACAGGAGCGGGAGAAGATGAGCAGTTCTTC; CDR3aa: CASSTGAGEDEQFF
d_gene: .; j_gene: TRBJ1-1; abundance: .; v_gene: TRBV5-6; CDR3nt: TGTGCCAGCATTATGACAGGACGGAACACTGAAGCTTTCTTT; CDR3aa: CASIMTGRNTEAFF
d_gene: .; j_gene: TRBJ1-1; abundance: .; v_gene: TRBV10-2; CDR3nt: TGCGCCAGCAGTGAGTCGTCAGGCAGTGCAGAAGCTTTCTTT; CDR3aa: CASSESSGSAEAFF
d_gene: .; j_gene: TRBJ2-7; abundance: .; v_gene: TRBV6-5; CDR3nt: TGTGCCAGCAGCCCGGGACTTCCCTACGAGCAGTACTTC; CDR3aa: CASSPGLPYEQYF
d_gene: TRBD1; j_gene: TRBJ1-4; abundance: .; v_gene: TRBV5-6; CDR3nt: TGTGCCAGCAGCGCCCGGGACAGGGGGTATTCAGAAAAACTGTTTTTT; CDR3aa: CASSARDRGYSEKLFF
d_gene: .; j_gene: TRBJ2-6; abundance: .; v_gene: TRBV4-3; CDR3nt: TGCGCCAGCAGCCAAGATCAGGGATCTGGGGCCAACGTCCTGACTTTC; CDR3aa: CASSQDQGSGANVLTF
d_gene: .; j_gene: TRBJ2-7; abundance: once; v_gene: TRBV7-9; CDR3nt: TGTGCCAGCAGCTTAGGTAGGTCGACAGGAACCTACGAGCAGTACTTC; CDR3aa: CASSLGRSTGTYEQYF
d_gene: TRBD1; j_gene: TRBJ1-1; abundance: .; v_gene: TRBV19; CDR3nt: TGTGCCAGTAGTTCGACAGGGCTGAACACTGAAGCTTTCTTT; CDR3aa: CASSSTGLNTEAFF
d_gene: .; j_gene: TRBJ1-3; abundance: .; v_gene: TRBV4-3; CDR3nt: TGCGCCAGCAGCCAAGATTTGGGGAGGGGAAGCTCTGGAAACACCATATATTTT; CDR3aa: CASSQDLGRGSSGNTIYF
d_gene: .; j_gene: TRBJ2-7; abundance: .; v_gene: TRBV21-1; CDR3nt: TGTGCCAGCAGCTGCAAGGACAGGGGCGGAGGCGAGCAGTACTTC; CDR3aa: CASSCKDRGGGEQYF
d_gene: .; j_gene: TRBJ2-7; abundance: .; v_gene: TRBV10-3; CDR3nt: TGTGCCACAAGACCCCCCGCGGTTTCCTACGAGCAGTACTTC; CDR3aa: CATRPPAVSYEQYF
d_gene: TRBD2; j_gene: TRBJ2-7; abundance: .; v_gene: TRBV27; CDR3nt: TGTGCCAGCAGTTCCTGGACTAGCGGGAGTCAAGGGGAGCAGTACTTC; CDR3aa: CASSSWTSGSQGEQYF
d_gene: .; j_gene: TRBJ2-5; abundance: .; v_gene: TRBV27; CDR3nt: TGTGCCAGCAGTTTAGACAACCAAGAGACCCAGTACTTC; CDR3aa: CASSLDNQETQYF
d_gene: TRBD1; j_gene: TRBJ2-1; abundance: .; v_gene: TRBV9; CDR3nt: TGTGCCAGCAGCTATACCTCCGGGACAGGGTTAGTCGATGAGCAGTTCTTC; CDR3aa: CASSYTSGTGLVDEQFF
d_gene: .; j_gene: TRBJ2-7; abundance: few; v_gene: TRBV7-8; CDR3nt: TGTGCCAGCAGCCAGGCAGAATGGTCCTACGAGCAGTACTTC; CDR3aa: CASSQAEWSYEQYF
d_gene: TRBD1; j_gene: TRBJ1-5; abundance: few; v_gene: TRBV30; CDR3nt: TGTGCCTGGAGTGGTAGGGGGGCGGGACAGGGGTCCAATCAGCCCCAGCATTTT; CDR3aa: CAWSGRGAGQGSNQPQHF
d_gene: .; j_gene: TRBJ2-1; abundance: .; v_gene: TRBV11-3; CDR3nt: TGTGCCAGCAGCTCCCGTGCCGGGGGTGAGCAGTTCTTC; CDR3aa: CASSSRAGGEQFF
d_gene: .; j_gene: TRBJ2-7; abundance: .; v_gene: TRBV10-1; CDR3nt: TGCGCCAGCAGGGCCGTCTCCTACGAGCAGTACTTC; CDR3aa: CASRAVSYEQYF
d_gene: TRBD1; j_gene: TRBJ2-7; abundance: .; v_gene: TRBV6-1; CDR3nt: TGTGCCAGCAGTACCCCGGGACAGGGGGCTTACGAGCAGTACTTC; CDR3aa: CASSTPGQGAYEQYF
d_gene: TRBD2; j_gene: TRBJ2-7; abundance: .; v_gene: TRBV5-4; CDR3nt: TGTGCCAGCAGCCCGGGAGGCAGGGCCGCAAGAGAGCAGTACTTC; CDR3aa: CASSPGGRAAREQYF
d_gene: .; j_gene: TRBJ1-4; abundance: once; v_gene: TRBV5-4; CDR3nt: TGTGCCAGCAGCTTGGCCTCACGGCAGGGTAACGAAAAACTGTTTTTT; CDR3aa: CASSLASRQGNEKLFF
d_gene: .; j_gene: TRBJ1-2; abundance: .; v_gene: TRBV19; CDR3nt: TGTGCCAGTAGTCCTAGAGGTTTTTACTATGGCTACACCTTC; CDR3aa: CASSPRGFYYGYTF
d_gene: .; j_gene: TRBJ1-2; abundance: few; v_gene: TRBV5-6; CDR3nt: TGTGCCAGCAGCCCCGGAGACTATGGCTACACCTTC; CDR3aa: CASSPGDYGYTF
d_gene: TRBD1; j_gene: TRBJ1-2; abundance: .; v_gene: TRBV19; CDR3nt: TGTGCCAGTAGTGTACAGGGGACCGATACTATGGATGGCTACACCTTC; CDR3aa: CASSVQGTDTMDGYTF
d_gene: .; j_gene: TRBJ1-1; abundance: .; v_gene: TRBV5-1; CDR3nt: TGCGCCAGCAGCTTTGGCGGGGGCGCGGAAGCTTTCTTT; CDR3aa: CASSFGGGAEAFF
d_gene: TRBD1; j_gene: TRBJ2-5; abundance: few; v_gene: TRBV7-8; CDR3nt: TGTGCCAGCAGCTTGAATGGTAGGGGGCTGGGAGAGACCCAGTACTTC; CDR3aa: CASSLNGRGLGETQYF
d_gene: .; j_gene: TRBJ2-2; abundance: once; v_gene: TRBV2; CDR3nt: TGTGCCAGCAGTGGAGGCAGGGAAGGCACCGGGGAGCTGTTTTTT; CDR3aa: CASSGGREGTGELFF
d_gene: .; j_gene: TRBJ2-3; abundance: few; v_gene: TRBV2; CDR3nt: TGTGCCAGCAGTGAAGGCAGAAGTACGCAGTATTTT; CDR3aa: CASSEGRSTQYF
d_gene: TRBD1; j_gene: TRBJ2-2; abundance: .; v_gene: TRBV11-2; CDR3nt: TGTGCCAGCAGCCCCGGGACAGGGAGCGGGGAGCTGTTTTTT; CDR3aa: CASSPGTGSGELFF
d_gene: .; j_gene: TRBJ2-1; abundance: .; v_gene: TRBV4-3; CDR3nt: TGCGCCAGCAGCCAAGCGTCCGAGTACAATGAGCAGTTCTTC; CDR3aa: CASSQASEYNEQFF